The 2 T cell receptor beta chains in this list originate from one sample, sequenced in a study of blood T cells in healthy people across ages. The second PCR ran about 7 to 12 cycles with a sample-barcoded 5' primer and J-beta primers. In TCRdb, the 5' RACE reads were re-called with MiXCR into one record per CDR3 protein. The sample carries roughly 790,000 distinct CDR3 sequences, about 42% recorded once. The specimen sequenced was blood. The receptor set was obtained from an older woman in good health.

The CDR3 DNA reads as TGTGCCAGCAGCTTAGGTCCGCCTCTGGCCGGGACAGGGGAGCAAGAGACCCAGTACTTC. Translating gives CASSLGPPLAGTGEQETQYF. The rearrangement joins TRBV7-2 to TRBJ2-5; 10 nucleotides match TRBD1. The germline gives CDR1 SGHTA, CDR2 FQGNSA. The CDR3 has 20 amino acids. V lost 1 base and J lost 2; bases outside the gene matches: 16. The entire variable domain, with the rest obtained from reference TRBV7-2 and TRBJ2-5, is as follows: GAGVSQSPSNKVTEKGKDVELRCDPISGHTALYWYRQSLGQGLEFLIYFQGNSAPDKSGLPSDRFSAERTGGSVSTLTIQRTQQEDSAVYLCASSLGPPLAGTGEQETQYFGPGTRLLVL.

In this sample, this clonotype turned up a few times. V gene TRBV12-3 or TRBV12-4 combines with J gene TRBJ2-1; no clear D. V was trimmed by 7 bases and J by 6 bases, leaving 7 bases between them. The CDR3 covers 11 residues. This CDR3 reads CASTSFNEQFF. The CDR3 DNA reads as TGTGCCAGCACTTCGTTCAATGAGCAGTTCTTC.